The 24 T cell receptor beta chains presented below share a single source sample, sequenced in a study of monozygotic twins with inflammatory bowel disease. After re-calling the 5' RACE reads, TCRdb lists one entry per CDR3 protein, DNA absent. The sample table sets out more than 75,000 distinct CDR3 sequences. The sample comprised blood. The receptors originated from a human donor with ulcerative colitis or Crohn's disease, or a healthy co-twin of an affected twin (not recorded which).

The V call is TRBV12-3 or TRBV12-4, the J call TRBJ2-7; absent DNA, TCRdb's TRBD1 call cannot be checked. There are 16 residues in the CDR3. The chain's CDR3 is CASSVSSGGHGYEQYF.

The chain links TRBV21-1 to TRBJ1-2; the D gene TCRdb calls, TRBD1, cannot be checked with no DNA. TRBV21-1 is flagged as a pseudogene. This CDR3 has 14 residues. The CDR3 spells CASSKRTGGYGYTF.

The J gene is TRBJ2-2, the V gene TRBV7-9; absent DNA, TCRdb's TRBD1 call cannot be checked. Germline lookup yields CDR1 SEHNR and CDR2 FQNEAQ (reference sequence). CDR3 length equals 15 residues. This CDR3 reads CASSVAPRDTGELFF.

This chain uses TRBV20-1 with TRBJ2-7; TCRdb calls TRBD1, which cannot be checked without DNA. CDR3 length: 15 residues. Germline-derived CDR1 and CDR2 are DFQATT and SNEGSKA (reference sequence). The CDR3 loop is CSASDAGAPTYEQYF.

CDR3 in amino acids: CASSPQTGRYGYTF. V and J are TRBV9 and TRBJ1-2; the D gene TCRdb calls, TRBD1, cannot be checked with no DNA. Germline CDR1 SGDLS, CDR2 YYNGEE. The CDR3 spans 14 residues.

The chain has TRBV4-2 and TRBJ1-2. Looked up from germline, CDR1 is LGHNA and CDR2 is YNFKEQ. The CDR3 length is 13 residues. This chain's CDR3 is CASSQDLFYGYTF.

V usage is TRBV2 and J usage is TRBJ1-4; TCRdb picks TRBD1, but there is no DNA to check that call. This CDR3 region has 20 residues. Germline CDR1 and CDR2: SNHLY and FYNNEI. CDR3 in amino acids: CASSYSVKQGTPSLGEKLFF. Complete variable domain (other parts from reference TRBV2 and TRBJ1-4): EPEVTQTPSHQVTQMGQEVILRCVPISNHLYFYWYRQILGQKVEFLVSFYNNEISEKSEIFDDQFSVERPDGSNFTLKIRSTKLEDSAMYFCASSYSVKQGTPSLGEKLFFGSGTQLSVL.

The V gene is TRBV9, the J gene TRBJ2-7; TCRdb outputs TRBD2, but without DNA this stays unchecked. The CDR3 is made up of 13 amino acids. The germline CDR1 and CDR2 sequences are SGDLS and YYNGEE. The CDR3 protein is CASSADGLYEQYF.

The V and J genes are TRBV20-1 and TRBJ1-4; the D call of TRBD1 rests on TCRdb alone, since no DNA is present to check it. This CDR3 spans 14 amino acids. Per germline, CDR1 DFQATT and CDR2 SNEGSKA (reference sequence). The CDR3 here is CSAPGTGMSEKLFF.

This chain links TRBV12-3 or TRBV12-4 with TRBJ1-1. The CDR3 runs 13 residues. CDR3 sequence reads: CASSLEPNTEAFF.

The V gene is TRBV18, the J gene TRBJ2-1; TCRdb selects TRBD2, and the lack of DNA leaves this call unchecked. The CDR3 contains 16 residues. Germline CDR1 and CDR2: KGHSH and LQKENI. The CDR3 sequence: CASSPLGTSGPNEQFF.

The chain uses TRBV2 and TRBJ2-5. Germline V gives CDR1 SNHLY, CDR2 FYNNEI. CDR3 size: 15 residues. CDR3 residues: CASSEFDSYQETQYF.

This chain connects TRBV5-1 to TRBJ2-7; the D call from TCRdb, TRBD2, cannot be confirmed without DNA. Germline V gene data show CDR1 as SGHRS and CDR2 as YFSETQ. This CDR3 is built from 15 residues. The CDR3 here is CASSSLGGGYYEQYF.

The J gene is TRBJ1-1, the V gene TRBV19; with no DNA, the TCRdb D assignment of TRBD1 cannot be verified. This CDR3 has 14 residues. Looked up from germline, CDR1 is LNHDA and CDR2 is SQIVND (reference sequence). CDR3 in amino acids: CASSIVTGAAEAFF.

This chain connects TRBV5-1 to TRBJ2-7; as DNA is missing, the TRBD1 call by TCRdb cannot be tested. The CDR3 consists of 15 residues. Germline CDR1 is SGHRS and CDR2 is YFSETQ. This chain's CDR3 is CASSLEVTASYEQYF.

This chain connects TRBV12-3 or TRBV12-4 to TRBJ1-1; there is no DNA to check the TCRdb D call of TRBD1. This CDR3 contains 15 residues. The chain's CDR3 is CASSNPPALNTEAFF.

V and J are TRBV5-1 and TRBJ2-7; there is no DNA to check the TCRdb D call of TRBD2. Germline CDR1 is SGHRS and CDR2 is YFSETQ. CDR3 length: 16 residues. The CDR3 sequence is CASSLAGSGSGYEQYF. The full variable domain, rest sourced from reference TRBV5-1 and TRBJ2-7, is KAGVTQTPRYLIKTRGQQVTLSCSPISGHRSVSWYQQTPGQGLQFLFEYFSETQRNKGNFPGRFSGRQFSNSRSEMNVSTLELGDSALYLCASSLAGSGSGYEQYFGPGTRLTVT.

J is TRBJ2-3 and V is TRBV5-1; TCRdb proposes TRBD1, but this gene call is untestable without DNA. The CDR3 loop spans 14 amino acids. Germline CDR1 SGHRS, CDR2 YFSETQ. The CDR3 here is CASSGGTGADTQYF. The variable domain in full, completed from reference TRBV5-1 and TRBJ2-3, reads KAGVTQTPRYLIKTRGQQVTLSCSPISGHRSVSWYQQTPGQGLQFLFEYFSETQRNKGNFPGRFSGRQFSNSRSEMNVSTLELGDSALYLCASSGGTGADTQYFGPGTRLTVL.

V usage is TRBV6-1 and J usage is TRBJ2-2; TCRdb returns TRBD1, unconfirmable since there is no DNA. CDR3 length: 17 amino acids. Germline CDR1 reads MNHNS; CDR2 reads SASEGT. CDR3 region: CASSSRRSLSNTGELFF.

This chain links TRBV6-5 with TRBJ2-5; TCRdb's assignment of TRBD1 cannot be checked, as there is no DNA. Germline lookup yields CDR1 MNHEY and CDR2 SVGAGI. The CDR3 loop spans 15 amino acids. The chain's CDR3 is CASSYSEGAQETQYF.

The chain carries TRBV3-1 and TRBJ2-4; TCRdb's D call, TRBD1, is unchecked because there is no DNA. The CDR3 is 13 amino acids. Germline CDR1 reads LGHDT; CDR2 reads YNNKEL (reference sequence). The CDR3 here is CASRGGQTNIQYF. Supplemented by reference TRBV3-1 and TRBJ2-4, the full variable domain reads DTAVSQTPKYLVTQMGNDKSIKCEQNLGHDTMYWYKQDSKKFLKIMFSYNNKELIINETVPNRFSPKSPDKAHLNLHINSLELGDSAVYFCASRGGQTNIQYFGAGTRLSVL.

This sequence joins TRBV7-2 and TRBJ1-1; absent DNA, TCRdb's TRBD1 call cannot be checked. This CDR3 region has 14 residues. CDR1 and CDR2 from the germline V gene are SGHTA and FQGNSA. The CDR3 loop reads CASSLAREYTEAFF.

The chain couples TRBV12-3 or TRBV12-4 to TRBJ2-7; the D call of TRBD1 rests on TCRdb alone, since no DNA is present to check it. CDR3 length: 12 residues. This CDR3 is CASSLGGDEQYF.

The V gene is TRBV14, the J gene TRBJ1-4; no DNA is available, so the TRBD1 call from TCRdb remains unchecked. This CDR3 comprises 16 residues. Per the germline V gene, CDR1 is SGHDN and CDR2 is FVKESK. CDR3 protein: CASSPRRGSRREKLFF.